This T cell receptor (beta chain) was captured by sequencing in a study of T cells in Graves' hyperthyroidism and ophthalmopathy (dated by TCRdb to the late 2010s). Concerning the study at large: Peripheral blood was sampled at the time of initial diagnosis, prior to any treatment. According to the paper, TCR Vbeta CDR3 sequencing was carried out on 135 peripheral blood samples, which came from fewer than 50 ophthalmopathy, 75 to 80 hyperthyroidism and roughly 17 progressor patients. Once sampling was done, hyperthyroidism patients were given methimazole at a starting dose of 30 mg daily, whereas ophthalmopathy patients were given high-dose intravenous methylprednisolone. A discovery cohort of roughly 100 patients, about 40 with Graves' ophthalmopathy and 57 with stable Graves' hyperthyroidism, was used to find distinguishing TCR V-J signatures. The roughly 100 discovery patients were randomly divided into training and test sets at a 7:3 ratio. In several Graves' hyperthyroidism patients, the study also compared T-cell repertoires from thyroid tissue with T-cell repertoires from blood. An independent validation cohort of under 20 hyperthyroidism patients and more than 15 patients who later progressed to ophthalmopathy tested prospective prediction of ophthalmopathy.

In its sample, this clonotype was seen many times. Its binding antigen is unknown. No much larger clonotype is one base removed from it; base qualities were not supplied. The paper's findings and limits, for the study overall: Sample size was not statistically predetermined, and blinding of investigators to group allocation was not performed. Most expanded thyroid clonotypes (frequency above 0.001) were also detected in blood, a finding suggesting that blood repertoires may reflect thyroid immune responses. In validation, the model predicted progression to ophthalmopathy a median of 6.5 months before onset, with roughly 70% sensitivity and about 75% specificity. In cross-validation, a model built on a 13 V-J signature told ophthalmopathy apart from stable hyperthyroidism with 85% to 90% sensitivity and roughly 82% specificity, and in testing the same model reached 80%/75%.

A patient counted as having stable Graves' hyperthyroidism if no progression to ophthalmopathy occurred over 18 months of follow-up. Hyperthyroidism patients were aged 18 to 65 years and newly diagnosed, with disease duration of less than 2 months. Patients with uncontrolled infections, other autoimmune diseases, pregnancy or lactation were excluded. Diagnoses were based on clinical symptoms, serum thyroxine and TRAb, thyroid ultrasound and orbital computed tomography. PBMCs were isolated from about 9 ml of fresh peripheral blood by Ficoll-Paque density gradient centrifugation. Total RNA was extracted with Trizol reagent, and quality was checked on an Agilent 2100 Bioanalyzer. The TCR beta CDR3 regions were amplified from RNA transcripts. A first-round RT-PCR of the TCR CDR3 used the HTBI primer set with the Qiagen OneStep RT-PCR kit. The libraries were constructed in a second round of multiplex PCR and then size-selected and purified. The libraries were sequenced on an Illumina HiSeq2000 using paired-end 100 bp reads. As for the original processing: SOAPnuke was used to process the raw data, throwing out any read that contained adapters or uncalled bases, had a mean Phred below 15, or lacked an exact constant-primer or identifier match. High-quality paired reads were merged with COPE v1.2.5, and unique nucleotide sequences were defined as clonotypes. MiTCR v1.1 was used to align clonotypes to the IMGT TRBV, TRBD and TRBJ reference segments. Analysis was restricted to V-J combinations with a frequency above 0.0001, which covered 98% to 99.2% of repertoires. The TCS score was defined as the ratio of F50 (clonal expansion) to E x V (chaos), calculated using BLOSUM62-based TCRdist between CDR3 peptides within each V-J. Welch's t-statistics and random forest reduced roughly 540 V-J features to 10 to 15, which were used in a naive Bayes classifier (R e1071). TCRdb handled the public reads itself, with Q25 trimming in fastp and clone calling in MiXCR, and kept productive beta chains. A single entry per CDR3 protein holds the most common genes and DNA from its merged rows. The V and J calls, along with clone size, are taken from TCRdb and not from the paper's own processing. Across this sample there are about 320,000 distinct CDR3 sequences, with roughly 17% seen only once. Approximately 35% of the sample lies in the top ten.

The TCR sequence derives from a young man with Graves' hyperthyroidism. The sample consisted of blood.

The DNA reads as follows: TGTGCCAGCAGCTTAGTTGCGGGGAGCACTGAAGCTTTCTTT. The resulting protein is CASSLVAGSTEAFF. The chain links TRBV11-2 with TRBJ1-1, with no confidently assigned D gene. Including cysteine and phenylalanine, the CDR3 has 14 amino acids. Just CDR3 DNA is preserved here, 42 bases in frame from base 1. CDR1 and CDR2, looked up from the germline V gene, are SGHAT and FQNNGV. V loses 1 base of germline sequence and J loses 4 bases, and the interval between the two ends is 10 bases. Supplemented by the reference TRBV11-2 and TRBJ1-1 proteins around the CDR3, the complete variable domain is EAGVAQSPRYKIIEKRQSVAFWCNPISGHATLYWYQQILGQGPKLLIQFQNNGVVDDSQLPKDRFSAERLKGVDSTLKIQPAKLEDSAVYLCASSLVAGSTEAFFGQGTRLTVV.